Following are 23 T cell receptor beta chains from one sample sequenced in a study of vaccination and CD4 T cells after COVID-19 (dated 2022 in TCRdb). Receptor amplification or capture employed PCR. The data were produced on an Illumina iSeq 100. TCR sequencing of DNA from cultured CD4+ T cells used the Oncomine TCR Beta short-read assay at the Johns Hopkins FTIC core. TCRdb reprocessed the public reads (quality trimming at Q25 with fastp, clone calling with MiXCR) and kept in-frame beta chains. Every entry covers one CDR3 protein and lists the most common genes and DNA from its rows. Here the sample has approximately 10,000 distinct CDR3 sequences; 60% to 80% occur a single time. About 13% of the sample belongs to the ten largest clones. The treatment or condition label on this specimen signifies: approximately nine-day PBMC culture with coronavirus spike peptide pools or control peptides (ViraFEST assay).

No cognate antigen is known for these TCRs. Sequencing was carried out using CD4+ T cells from blood, cultured in vitro. All receptors come from a human donor who had recovered from COVID-19.

This clonotype was counted between two and nine times. This sequence joins TRBV6-1 and TRBJ2-7; 9 nucleotides agree with TRBD1. CDR3 length: 15 residues. Germline values: CDR1 MNHNS, CDR2 SASEGT. V shed 6 bases and J 5 bases; nucleotides not matched to a gene: 11. The CDR3 reads CASRTPGQGIHEQYF. CDR3 in DNA: TGTGCCAGCAGAACCCCGGGACAGGGTATCCACGAGCAGTACTTC.

The chain joins TRBV7-9 to TRBJ2-7, with TRBD2 identical over 12 bases. The CDR3 runs 17 residues. Trimming took 5 bases from V and 5 from J; bases not matched to a gene: 13. The V gene's germline CDR1 is SEHNR and CDR2 FQNEAQ (reference sequence). The CDR3 region is CASSLGLAGMTWDEQYF. In DNA, the CDR3 is TGTGCCAGCAGCCTCGGACTAGCGGGGATGACATGGGACGAGCAGTACTTC.

The chain combines TRBV6-2 or TRBV6-3 with TRBJ1-2; no definite D call. The CDR3 contains 15 residues. The V and J ends lost 4 bases and 4 bases respectively, with 16 bases between them. Germline CDR1 reads MNHEY; CDR2 reads SVGEGT. Here the CDR3 DNA reads TGTGCCAGCAGTTCCAGACGCTATGGCCGCTATGGCTACACCTTC. Its translation: CASSSRRYGRYGYTF.

The genes are TRBV20-1 and TRBJ2-7, with TRBD2 matching 8 bases. The trim removed 0 bases at V and 3 bases at J, leaving 7 bases unmatched. The CDR3 runs 15 residues. Germline-derived CDR1 and CDR2 are DFQATT and SNEGSKA (reference sequence). CDR3 nucleotide sequence: TGCAGTGCTAGAGATCATGGCGGGAGGAGCTACGAGCAGTACTTC. It is translated as CSARDHGGRSYEQYF.

This clonotype occurred once. V is TRBV5-4 and J is TRBJ2-3; 8 positions match TRBD1. This CDR3 has 14 amino acids. Germline CDR1 and CDR2: SGHNT and YYREEE (reference sequence). J gave up 8 bases and V 3 bases, and 8 bases lay outside the gene matches. CDR3 sequence: CASSSQLTGGTQYF. The CDR3 DNA follows: TGTGCCAGCAGCTCTCAACTAACAGGGGGTACGCAGTATTTT.

The chain couples TRBV6-4 to TRBJ1-2; 8 bases fit TRBD1. From germline, CDR1 is MRHNA and CDR2 SNTAGT. CDR3 length: 13 residues. V trimming: 5 bases; J trimming: 2 bases; junction bases outside the gene matches: 1. CDR3 in amino acids: CASSRDRNYGYTF. The CDR3 region has the DNA TGTGCCAGCAGTCGGGACAGGAACTATGGCTACACCTTC.

The V call is TRBV27, the J call TRBJ2-7; 11 bases are a match to TRBD2. The CDR3 runs to 17 residues. CDR1 is MNHEY and CDR2 is SMNVEV in the germline V gene (reference sequence). Trimming cost V 2 bases and J 5 bases; bases outside gene matches: 11. The CDR3 sequence: CASSLERVAGGRDEQYF. As DNA, the CDR3 is TGTGCCAGCAGTTTAGAGCGGGTAGCGGGAGGGCGTGACGAGCAGTACTTC.

This sequence joins TRBV7-2 and TRBJ2-7, with D unclear. Germline assignment: CDR1 SGHTA and CDR2 FQGNSA. This CDR3 has 13 residues. Trimming removed 3 bases from V and 7 bases from J, with 13 bases in between. The CDR3 loop reads CASSLNTVGEQYF. CDR3 in DNA: TGTGCCAGCAGCTTGAACACGGTAGGGGAGCAGTACTTC.

The rearrangement uses TRBV27 and TRBJ1-6; no clear D gene. This CDR3 comprises 13 residues. The V end lost 7 bases, the J end lost 0 bases, and 4 bases lay between the germline ends. Germline lookup yields CDR1 MNHEY and CDR2 SMNVEV (reference sequence). The CDR3 DNA is TGTGCCAGCAAATACTCCTATAATTCACCCCTCCACTTT. Its translation: CASKYSYNSPLHF.

This clonotype was counted only a few times. The chain has TRBV10-1 and TRBJ2-7, with D possibly TRBD2 on 6 matching bases. The CDR3 runs 14 residues. Trimming removed 10 bases from V and 2 bases from J, with 18 bases in between. CDR1 WNHNN and CDR2 SYGVQD come from the germline V gene (reference sequence). The chain's CDR3 is CATMGLNITYEQYF. The CDR3 bases are TGCGCCACCATGGGACTGAACATTACCTACGAGCAGTACTTC.

This rearrangement joins TRBV20-1 to TRBJ1-2; D is undetermined. CDR1 is DFQATT, CDR2 SNEGSKA, per germline (reference sequence). V lost 0 bases and J 4 bases, leaving 18 bases between the germline ends. There are 16 residues in the CDR3. The CDR3 spells CSARDGKDLLSYGYTF. CDR3 coding DNA: TGCAGTGCTAGAGATGGCAAGGACCTCCTCAGCTATGGCTACACCTTC.

V usage is TRBV7-2 and J usage is TRBJ2-7, with no clear D. CDR1 and CDR2 (germline): SGHTA, FQGNSA. The CDR3 runs 13 residues. Trimming took 2 bases from V and 0 from J, leaving 5 bases between them. The CDR3 DNA reads as TGTGCCAGCAGCTTAATTCTCTCCTACGAGCAGTACTTC. It is translated as CASSLILSYEQYF.

V is TRBV6-1 and J is TRBJ2-5; 8 bases are shared with TRBD1. The CDR3 sequence is 14 residues long. Per germline, CDR1 MNHNS and CDR2 SASEGT. J was trimmed by 4 bases and V by 1 base; bases with no gene match: 2. CDR3 sequence reads: CASSEGTGPETQYF. The CDR3 coding sequence is TGTGCCAGCAGTGAAGGGACAGGGCCAGAGACCCAGTACTTC.

CDR3 in amino acids: CASSLIRNSPLHF. CDR3 bases: TGTGCCAGCAGCTTAATCCGCAATTCACCCCTCCACTTT. The chain uses TRBV7-3 and TRBJ1-6; no definite D call. The germline V gene encodes CDR1 SGHTA and CDR2 FQGTGA. The CDR3 length is 13 residues. V was shortened by 1 base and J by 7 bases, with 5 bases between the two germline ends.

The chain has TRBV28 and TRBJ1-2, with 7 bases fitting TRBD1. Per the germline V gene, CDR1 is MDHEN and CDR2 is SYDVKM. Germline trimming cut 8 bases from V and 4 bases from J; bases unmatched to any gene: 13. There are 15 residues in the CDR3. CDR3 residues: CASGDARGRRYGYTF. The CDR3 bases are TGTGCCAGCGGCGATGCGAGGGGGCGTCGCTATGGCTACACCTTC.

The J gene is TRBJ2-5, the V gene TRBV7-2, with unresolved D. Germline-derived CDR1 and CDR2 are SGHTA and FQGNSA. CDR3 size: 14 residues. Trimming removed 7 bases at V and 1 base at J, with 13 bases between. The CDR3 here is CASNPVGFQETQYF. The CDR3 bases are TGTGCCAGCAACCCCGTCGGCTTCCAAGAGACCCAGTACTTC.

V usage is TRBV20-1 and J usage is TRBJ1-5; TRBD1 aligns across 10 bases. Trimming at V came to 6 bases and at J to 1 base, leaving 6 bases not matched to a gene. Germline V gene sequence: CDR1 DFQATT, CDR2 SNEGSKA (reference sequence). This CDR3 is 15 amino acids long. The CDR3: CSAADRGFSNQPQHF. CDR3 in DNA: TGCAGTGCCGCGGACAGGGGGTTCAGCAATCAGCCCCAGCATTTT.

The chain uses TRBV24-1 and TRBJ2-5, with D maybe TRBD1 (6 bases). CDR1 is KGHDR, CDR2 SFDVKD, per germline. CDR3 length equals 13 residues. V was pared by 5 bases and J by 9 bases, with 15 bases between. The CDR3, as DNA: TGTGCCACCAGTGCGGGGTGGACAGCGGCCCAGTACTTC. It specifies CATSAGWTAAQYF.

The chain is built from TRBV27 and TRBJ1-5; the D is unclear. The CDR3 contains 17 residues. The V end was cut by 5 bases, the J end by 0 bases, with 17 bases between. Germline CDR1 reads MNHEY; CDR2 reads SMNVEV (reference sequence). CDR3 in amino acids: CASSPQRTAYSNQPQHF. The CDR3 DNA sequence: TGTGCCAGCAGTCCCCAACGGACGGCATATAGCAATCAGCCCCAGCATTTT.

The CDR3 loop is CASRPQGRMNYGYTF. The CDR3 DNA is TGTGCCAGCAGACCCCAGGGACGGATGAACTATGGCTACACCTTC. The chain carries TRBV6-1 and TRBJ1-2, with D perhaps TRBD1 (5 bases). The V end lost 6 bases, the J end lost 2 bases, and 16 bases lay between the germline ends. The germline CDR1 and CDR2 sequences are MNHNS and SASEGT. The CDR3 is 15 residues long.

This clonotype came up a few times. The chain links TRBV10-1 to TRBJ1-2; D not resolved. Germline V gene data show CDR1 as WNHNN and CDR2 as SYGVQD (reference sequence). V gave up 5 bases and J gave up 6 bases, with 13 bases separating them. This CDR3 has 13 residues. The CDR3 sequence is CASSHGRADGYTF. Written as DNA, the CDR3 is TGCGCCAGCAGTCATGGACGAGCGGATGGCTACACCTTC.

The genes are TRBV7-2 and TRBJ2-5; tentatively, D is TRBD2 (5 bases). CDR1 and CDR2 (germline): SGHTA, FQGNSA. V dropped 1 base and J dropped 7 bases, with 16 bases sitting between them. The CDR3 has 15 residues. CDR3 protein: CASSLGVRAVGTQYF. For the CDR3, the DNA is TGTGCCAGCAGCTTAGGGGTGAGGGCAGTCGGGACCCAGTACTTC.

The chain links TRBV24-1 to TRBJ1-1; a possible D gene is TRBD1 (5 bases). Trimming removed 3 bases at V and 6 bases at J, with 16 bases between. In germline, CDR1 is KGHDR, CDR2 SFDVKD. This CDR3 contains 15 residues. The CDR3 DNA reads as TGTGCCACCAGTGATACGGGACGGGGAGGCTCTGAAGCTTTCTTT. Protein product: CATSDTGRGGSEAFF.